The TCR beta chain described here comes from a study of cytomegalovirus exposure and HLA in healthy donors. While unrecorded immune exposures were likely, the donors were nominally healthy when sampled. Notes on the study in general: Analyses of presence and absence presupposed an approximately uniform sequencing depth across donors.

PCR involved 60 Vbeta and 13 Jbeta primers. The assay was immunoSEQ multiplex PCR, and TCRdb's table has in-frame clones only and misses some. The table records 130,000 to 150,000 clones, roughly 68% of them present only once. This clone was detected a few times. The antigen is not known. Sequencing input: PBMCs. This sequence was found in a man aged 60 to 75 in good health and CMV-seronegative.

CDR3 in amino acids: CASSFGTGNEKLFF. The CDR3 DNA reads as TGTGCCAGCAGCTTCGGGACAGGGAATGAAAAACTGTTTTTT. This rearrangement joins TRBV7-9 to TRBJ1-4, with 9 bases lining up with TRBD1. V dropped 3 bases and J dropped 5; count of bases not matched to a gene: 1. From germline, CDR1 is SEHNR and CDR2 FQNEAQ (reference sequence). The CDR3 runs to 14 residues.